The 15 T cell receptor beta chains below all came from one sample that was sequenced in a study of blood T cell repertoires in COVID-19. The method was immunoSEQ multiplex PCR; TCRdb's version includes in-frame clones alone and lacks a portion of them. Of roughly 220,000 clones in the sample, about 86% were seen once. The sample comprised PBMCs or T cells enriched from blood (not recorded which). The receptors derive from a woman aged 45-65 years with acute COVID-19.

The genes are TRBV29-1 and TRBJ2-1; no definite D call. V lost 7 bases to trimming and J lost 5 bases, with 9 bases between them. Germline CDR1 reads SQVTM; CDR2 reads ANQGSEA. The CDR3 runs 11 residues. The DNA of the CDR3 is TGCAGCGCCCGCACACACAATGAGCAGTTCTTC. Amino acid sequence: CSARTHNEQFF.

The genes are TRBV28 and TRBJ1-5; D possibly corresponds to TRBD1 (6 bases). Germline values: CDR1 MDHEN, CDR2 SYDVKM. CDR3 size: 15 residues. V was shortened by 7 bases and J by 4 bases, with 17 bases between the two germline ends. CDR3 DNA sequence: TGTGCCAGCACCGTCCGGGGGGGGCGAAATCAGCCCCAGCATTTT. It encodes CASTVRGGRNQPQHF. The full variable domain, with the rest looked up from reference TRBV28 and TRBJ1-5, is DVKVTQSSRYLVKRTGEKVFLECVQDMDHENMFWYRQDPGLGLRLIYFSYDVKMKEKGDIPEGYSVSREKKERFSLILESASTNQTSMYLCASTVRGGRNQPQHFGDGTRLSIL.

The chain links TRBV28 to TRBJ1-4, with TRBD1 matching 10 bases. CDR1 MDHEN and CDR2 SYDVKM come from the germline V gene. The trim removed 10 bases at V and 8 bases at J, leaving 7 bases unmatched. The CDR3 totals 13 residues. CDR3 nucleotide sequence: TGTGCCATTATGGGACAGGGGTACGAAAAACTGTTTTTT. It is translated as CAIMGQGYEKLFF.

CDR3 nucleotides: TGTGCCACCAGCAGTTCCCCAGGGGACAGGGGGCTGCGGAGCAATCAGCCCCAGCATTTT. Its translation is CATSSSPGDRGLRSNQPQHF. This chain links TRBV15 with TRBJ1-5, with 12 bases lining up with TRBD1. Germline values: CDR1 LNHNV, CDR2 YYDKDF (reference sequence). The CDR3 loop spans 20 amino acids. Trimming cost V 3 bases and J 1 base; bases outside gene matches: 13.

The chain is built from TRBV23-1 and TRBJ1-5; weak D call: TRBD1 (6 bases). TRBV23-1 is marked as an open reading frame, function uncertain. Trimming took 4 bases from V and 5 from J, leaving 27 bases between them. The CDR3 spans 19 residues. CDR3 sequence reads: CASSPQKWAGANRDQPQHF. In DNA, the CDR3 is TGCGCCAGCAGTCCCCAAAAGTGGGCCGGGGCGAACAGGGATCAGCCCCAGCATTTT.

This chain uses TRBV4-2 with TRBJ2-1; 8 nucleotides align to TRBD2. CDR3 length: 17 amino acids. Trimming removed 0 bases from V and 4 bases from J; junction bases left unmatched: 8. The germline V gene encodes CDR1 LGHNA and CDR2 YNFKEQ. The CDR3, as DNA: TGTGCCAGCAGCCAAGAGTCACTAGCGGCCACTTACAATGAGCAGTTCTTC. The encoded protein is CASSQESLAATYNEQFF.

V usage is TRBV21-1 and J usage is TRBJ1-6. TRBV21-1 is an annotated pseudogene. The CDR3 runs 16 residues. CDR3 nucleotide sequence: TGTGCCAGCAGCCAAAAACCCCGGGAGAATAATTCACCCCTCCACTTT. The encoded protein is CASSQKPRENNSPLHF.

The chain couples TRBV20-1 to TRBJ2-1; 7 bases line up with TRBD2. Germline CDR1 and CDR2: DFQATT and SNEGSKA (reference sequence). The V segment lost 5 bases and the J segment 14 bases; nucleotides outside the gene matches: 9. This CDR3 contains 11 residues. CDR3 sequence: CSARFSGREFF. For the CDR3, the DNA is TGCAGTGCTCGTTTTAGCGGGCGGGAGTTCTTC.

The chain joins TRBV3-1 (or the pseudogene TRBV3-2) to TRBJ1-2; 10 nucleotides match TRBD1. The CDR3 length is 15 residues. The V segment lost 2 bases and the J segment 7 bases; nucleotides outside the gene matches: 7. Looked up from germline, CDR1 is LGHDT and CDR2 is YNNKEL (reference sequence). CDR3 coding DNA: TGTGCCAGCAGCCAATTGGACAGGGGGTCTTTTGGCTACACCTTC. This sequence encodes CASSQLDRGSFGYTF.

This clone has a handful of counts. V is TRBV30 and J is TRBJ2-2, with a weak D call TRBD1 (5 bases). This CDR3 spans 15 amino acids. V gave up 3 bases and J gave up 1 base, with 12 bases separating them. Germline loops: CDR1 GTSNPN, CDR2 SVGIG (reference sequence). CDR3 residues: CAWRAPGQNTGELFF. The DNA of the CDR3 is TGTGCCTGGAGGGCCCCCGGACAGAACACCGGGGAGCTGTTTTTT.

The chain carries TRBV28 and TRBJ1-2, with a tentative D call TRBD1 (5 bases). There are 15 residues in the CDR3. CDR1 MDHEN and CDR2 SYDVKM come from the germline V gene. V was shortened by 0 bases and J by 4 bases, with 12 bases between the two germline ends. The CDR3: CASSLWDGHRYGYTF. CDR3 DNA: TGTGCCAGCAGTTTATGGGACGGACACCGCTATGGCTACACCTTC.

The chain combines TRBV12-3 or TRBV12-4 with TRBJ1-1; D remains unclear. CDR3 length: 13 residues. Trimming removed 5 bases from V and 0 bases from J, with 7 bases in between. The CDR3 is CASSAHMNTEAFF. Written as DNA, the CDR3 is TGTGCCAGCAGTGCCCACATGAACACTGAAGCTTTCTTT.

The chain recombines TRBV7-9 with TRBJ2-7; TRBD1 might be the D (6 bases). Germline V lookup: CDR1 SEHNR, CDR2 FQNEAQ (reference sequence). The germline V and J ends were trimmed by 5 bases and 4 bases, with 9 bases remaining between them. The CDR3 covers 12 residues. The chain's CDR3 is CASSRDKYEQYF. The CDR3 DNA is TGTGCCAGCAGCCGGGACAAATACGAGCAGTACTTC.

This clone has only one observation. The gene calls are TRBV18 and TRBJ1-5, with 7 bases identical to TRBD1. From germline, CDR1 is KGHSH and CDR2 LQKENI. The CDR3 extends over 19 amino acids. Trimming took 3 bases from V and 0 from J; bases not matched to a gene: 14. The CDR3: CASSPLPPRDRFSNQPQHF. Here the CDR3 DNA reads TGTGCCAGCTCACCCCTCCCGCCCCGGGACAGATTTAGCAATCAGCCCCAGCATTTT.

The gene calls are TRBV27 and TRBJ2-3; 7 bases fit TRBD2. Germline CDR1 reads MNHEY; CDR2 reads SMNVEV (reference sequence). The CDR3 loop spans 15 amino acids. The ends lost 4 bases at V and 1 base at J; junction bases unmatched: 5. The CDR3 DNA reads TGTGCCAGCAGTTGGGGGGGAGCGGGCACAGATACGCAGTATTTT. Its protein is CASSWGGAGTDTQYF.